The 17 T cell receptor beta chains reported below all come from one sample, sequenced in a study of regulatory and conventional T cells in RAG deficiency. Blood CD4+ CD25-low CD127-high conventional T cells supplied the genomic DNA template. Method: immunoSEQ multiplex PCR; TCRdb's copy keeps in-frame clones and lacks some. Altogether 45,000 or so clones are present, just under 90% being singletons, with the ten largest covering 0.45% to 0.6%. This same sample was also taken into another study, of regulatory T cells. As that report states: Amplification used 52 TRBV primers and 13 TRBJ primers.

The sample was CD4+ effector T cells sorted from blood. Receptors were obtained from a human donor in good health.

The gene calls are TRBV6-6 and TRBJ1-1; 7 bases map to TRBD1. The length of the CDR3 is 16 residues. Germline V gene lookup returns CDR1 MNHNY and CDR2 SVGAGI (reference sequence). J gave up 2 bases and V 3 bases, and 9 bases lay outside the gene matches. Written as DNA, the CDR3 is TGTGCCAGCAGTTATCCCCAGGGGGTGATAAACACTGAAGCTTTCTTT. Amino acid sequence: CASSYPQGVINTEAFF.

The chain employs TRBV10-1 and TRBJ2-7, with D unclear. The CDR3 extends over 9 amino acids. Trimming pared 7 bases from V and 6 bases from J, leaving 4 bases between. The germline CDR1 and CDR2 sequences are WNHNN and SYGVQD (reference sequence). In DNA form, the CDR3 reads TGCGCCAGCATGTGCGAGCAGTACTTC. Amino acids: CASMCEQYF.

The rearrangement joins TRBV30 to TRBJ1-2; TRBD1 is a possible D gene (5 bases). Germline-derived CDR1 and CDR2 are GTSNPN and SVGIG (reference sequence). This CDR3 has 16 residues. V was clipped by 0 bases and J by 4 bases, with 18 bases between them. The DNA of the CDR3 is TGTGCCTGGAGTGTAGGGCCCCCGGGGCTTTCCTATGGCTACACCTTC. This gives the protein CAWSVGPPGLSYGYTF.

The table lists this clone with a count of one. V gene TRBV7-3 combines with J gene TRBJ1-1; unclear D gene. This CDR3 is built from 14 residues. V was cut by 3 bases and J by 0 bases, with 8 bases left in between. Germline values: CDR1 SGHTA, CDR2 FQGTGA. The CDR3 protein is CASSLEAVNTEAFF. The CDR3 DNA sequence: TGTGCCAGCAGCTTGGAAGCGGTGAACACTGAAGCTTTCTTT.

With respect to this clone: At one end the junction does not follow the germline gene, possibly because of a read error. The CDR3 loop is CASSQVDRANDGYTF. CDR3 nucleotides: TGCGCCAGCAGCCAAGTTGACAGGGCTAACGATGGCTACACCTTC. The chain uses TRBV4-1 and TRBJ1-2; 7 bases agree with TRBD1. Per germline, CDR1 MGHRA and CDR2 YSYEKL. CDR3 length: 15 residues.

The rearrangement links TRBV6-1 to TRBJ2-2, with D perhaps TRBD1 or TRBD2 (5 bases each). Trimming stripped 5 bases from V and 7 bases from J, with 14 bases between. This CDR3 contains 14 residues. CDR1 is MNHNS and CDR2 is SASEGT in the germline V gene. In nucleotides, the CDR3 is TGTGCCAGCAGTCGAGGGGATGGGAACGGGGAGCTGTTTTTT. Protein: CASSRGDGNGELFF.

The rearrangement uses TRBV6-5 and TRBJ2-2; D is possibly TRBD1 (6 bases). Trimming took 2 bases from V and 0 from J, leaving 10 bases between them. The CDR3 has 16 amino acids. CDR1 and CDR2 (germline): MNHEY, SVGAGI. This CDR3 reads CASSYPGHSNTGELFF. As DNA, the CDR3 is TGTGCCAGCAGTTACCCGGGACACTCGAACACCGGGGAGCTGTTTTTT.

The chain recombines TRBV7-2 with TRBJ2-5; possibly TRBD1 for D (5 bases). This CDR3 has 13 residues. The germline gives CDR1 SGHTA, CDR2 FQGNSA. The germline V and J ends were trimmed by 2 bases and 5 bases, with 9 bases remaining between them. For the CDR3, the DNA is TGTGCCAGCAGCTTAAGGGGTCTCGAGACCCAGTACTTC. It translates to CASSLRGLETQYF.

The chain combines TRBV25-1 with TRBJ1-4; D is uncertain. Germline V lookup: CDR1 MGHDK, CDR2 SYGVNS. V dropped 1 base and J dropped 0 bases, with 15 bases sitting between them. The CDR3 has 18 residues. CDR3 protein: CASSESSHNIATNEKLFF. In DNA, the CDR3 is TGTGCCAGCAGTGAATCGAGTCATAATATAGCAACTAATGAAAAACTGTTTTTT.

A note on this clone: An end of the junction differs from the germline gene, which may be a read error. The genes are TRBV2 and TRBJ1-2; possible D gene TRBD1, 5 bases. This CDR3 has 9 amino acids. The germline V gene has CDR1 SNHLY and CDR2 FYNNEI. DNA of the CDR3: TGTGCCAGCACTCCGGGACTCGAATTC. Translating it yields CASTPGLEF.

The CDR3 reads CASRDKRDRDYNEQFF. In DNA, the CDR3 is TGTGCCAGCAGAGATAAAAGGGACAGGGATTACAATGAGCAGTTCTTC. This chain links TRBV25-1 with TRBJ2-1, with 9 bases aligning to TRBD1. The CDR3 is 16 amino acids. Germline V gives CDR1 MGHDK, CDR2 SYGVNS. V was clipped by 6 bases and J by 4 bases; unmatched bases: 10.

The rearrangement links TRBV19 to TRBJ1-5; D ambiguous. Germline loops: CDR1 LNHDA, CDR2 SQIVND (reference sequence). The CDR3 runs to 14 residues. V was pared by 4 bases and J by 7 bases, with 14 bases between. Here the CDR3 DNA reads TGTGCCAGTAGTACGACTGGGTCTTGGCAGCCCCAGCATTTT. Translation gives CASSTTGSWQPQHF.

This clone came up once. This rearrangement joins TRBV18 to TRBJ1-4, with D possibly matching TRBD1 (6 bases). The germline V and J ends were trimmed by 0 bases and 0 bases, with 14 bases remaining between them. The V gene's germline CDR1 is KGHSH and CDR2 LQKENI. The CDR3 is 18 amino acids. The CDR3 DNA is TGTGCCAGCTCACCACCGGACAGAACTCTAGCAACTAATGAAAAACTGTTTTTT. It yields the protein CASSPPDRTLATNEKLFF. The variable domain in full, with the rest retrieved from reference TRBV18 and TRBJ1-4, is NAGVMQNPRHLVRRRGQEARLRCSPMKGHSHVYWYRQLPEEGLKFMVYLQKENIIDESGMPKERFSAEFPKEGPSILRIQQVVRGDSAAYFCASSPPDRTLATNEKLFFGSGTQLSVL.

This clone was picked up one time. The V call is TRBV30, the J call TRBJ1-2; D is ambiguous. Looked up from germline, CDR1 is GTSNPN and CDR2 is SVGIG (reference sequence). The CDR3 contains 11 residues. V gave up 2 bases and J gave up 4 bases, with 5 bases separating them. The CDR3 protein is CAWSLSYGYTF. The CDR3 DNA reads TGTGCCTGGAGTCTCAGCTATGGCTACACCTTC.

The chain uses TRBV28 and TRBJ2-2; TRBD1 agrees at 7 bases. The CDR3 sequence is 14 residues long. The junction had 9 bases not matched to a gene; V was cut back by 6 bases and J by 8 bases. From germline, CDR1 is MDHEN and CDR2 SYDVKM. This CDR3 reads CASRPGQSWGELFF. In DNA form, the CDR3 reads TGTGCCAGCAGACCGGGACAGAGCTGGGGGGAGCTGTTTTTT.

The sample holds one count of this clone. This chain links TRBV9 with TRBJ2-7; 8 nucleotides match TRBD2. The germline CDR1 and CDR2 sequences are SGDLS and YYNGEE. This CDR3 spans 14 amino acids. Trimming took 4 bases from V and 3 from J; bases not matched to a gene: 6. CDR3 sequence reads: CASSSTSGGYEQYF. CDR3 nucleotide sequence: TGTGCCAGCAGCTCTACGAGCGGGGGCTACGAGCAGTACTTC.

The V gene is TRBV5-4, the J gene TRBJ2-5, with a weak D call TRBD2 (6 bases). CDR1 is SGHNT, CDR2 YYREEE, per germline (reference sequence). V lost 1 base, J lost 1 base, and 17 bases lay in between. The CDR3 is 17 residues long. The CDR3 sequence: CASSLKRRGDSQETQYF. The CDR3 DNA follows: TGTGCCAGCAGCTTGAAAAGGAGGGGTGACAGCCAAGAGACCCAGTACTTC. The entire variable domain, with the rest obtained from reference TRBV5-4 and TRBJ2-5, is as follows: ETGVTQSPTHLIKTRGQQVTLRCSSQSGHNTVSWYQQALGQGPQFIFQYYREEENGRGNFPPRFSGLQFPNYSSELNVNALELDDSALYLCASSLKRRGDSQETQYFGPGTRLLVL.